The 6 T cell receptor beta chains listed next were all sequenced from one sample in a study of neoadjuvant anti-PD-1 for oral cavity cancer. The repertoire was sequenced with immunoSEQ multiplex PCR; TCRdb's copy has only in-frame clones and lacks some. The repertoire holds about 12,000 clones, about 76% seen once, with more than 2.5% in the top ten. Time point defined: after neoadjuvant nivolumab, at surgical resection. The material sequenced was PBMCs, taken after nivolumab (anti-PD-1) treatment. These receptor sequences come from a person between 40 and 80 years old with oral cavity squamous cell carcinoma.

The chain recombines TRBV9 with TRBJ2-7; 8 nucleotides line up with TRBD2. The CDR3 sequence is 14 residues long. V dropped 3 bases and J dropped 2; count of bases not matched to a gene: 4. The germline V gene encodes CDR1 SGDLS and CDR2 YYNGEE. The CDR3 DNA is TGTGCCAGCAGCGACCTGACTAGCGCCTACGAGCAGTACTTC. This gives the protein CASSDLTSAYEQYF.

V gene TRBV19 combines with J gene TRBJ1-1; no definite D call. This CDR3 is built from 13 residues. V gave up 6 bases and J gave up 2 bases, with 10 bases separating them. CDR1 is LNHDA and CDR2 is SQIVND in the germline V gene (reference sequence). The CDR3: CASSPWTNTEAFF. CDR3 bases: TGTGCCAGTAGCCCTTGGACCAACACTGAAGCTTTCTTT.

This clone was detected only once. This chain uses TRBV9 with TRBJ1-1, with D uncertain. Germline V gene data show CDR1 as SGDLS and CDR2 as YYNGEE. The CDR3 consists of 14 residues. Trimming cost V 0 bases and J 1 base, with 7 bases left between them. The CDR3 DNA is TGTGCCAGCAGCGTAGATGCGGGGAACACTGAAGCTTTCTTT. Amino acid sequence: CASSVDAGNTEAFF.

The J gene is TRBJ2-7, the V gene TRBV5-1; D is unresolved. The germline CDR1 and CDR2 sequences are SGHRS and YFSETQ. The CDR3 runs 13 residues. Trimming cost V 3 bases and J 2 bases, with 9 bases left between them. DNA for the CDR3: TGCGCCAGCAGCTCCGGGCCACCCTACGAGCAGTACTTC. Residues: CASSSGPPYEQYF. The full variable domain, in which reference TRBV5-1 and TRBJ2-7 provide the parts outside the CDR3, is KAGVTQTPRYLIKTRGQQVTLSCSPISGHRSVSWYQQTPGQGLQFLFEYFSETQRNKGNFPGRFSGRQFSNSRSEMNVSTLELGDSALYLCASSSGPPYEQYFGPGTRLTVT.

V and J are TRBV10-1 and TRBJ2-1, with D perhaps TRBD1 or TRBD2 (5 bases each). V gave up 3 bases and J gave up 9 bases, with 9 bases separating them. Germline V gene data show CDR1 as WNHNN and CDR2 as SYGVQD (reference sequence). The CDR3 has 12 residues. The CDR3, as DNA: TGCGCCAGCAGTGATGGTGGGGGTGAGCAGTTCTTC. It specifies CASSDGGGEQFF.

The CDR3 loop reads CASSLHRDRWVDEQFF. The CDR3 DNA follows: TGTGCCAGCAGCCTCCACCGGGACAGGTGGGTGGATGAGCAGTTCTTC. The V and J genes are TRBV7-9 and TRBJ2-1, with TRBD1 matching 8 bases. CDR3 length equals 16 residues. J gave up 8 bases and V 5 bases, and 14 bases lay outside the gene matches. Germline CDR1 reads SEHNR; CDR2 reads FQNEAQ (reference sequence).